The clone carrying this T cell receptor (beta chain) appeared once. The antigen is unknown. This sample was taken from a study of PD-1 blockade in classical Hodgkin lymphoma. Findings of the study overall: While CD8+ TCR diversity did not rise significantly by C4D1, CD4+ TCR diversity did. Diminished baseline TCR diversity has been reported in newly diagnosed patients relative to healthy donors. Baseline diversity in complete responders resembled that of newly diagnosed patients.

Assay: immunoSEQ multiplex PCR; the TCRdb copy retains only in-frame clones and omits some. The sample shows 75,000 to 100,000 clones, about four fifths of them seen only once. This CDR3 has 18 amino acids. CDR1 is SGHRS and CDR2 is YFSETQ in the germline V gene. J was trimmed by 4 bases and V by 0 bases; bases with no gene match: 13. Patients all relapsed after autologous stem cell transplantation, and there was variation in brentuximab vedotin exposure. This TCR was sampled from a human donor with classical Hodgkin lymphoma. This sample comprised peripheral blood mononuclear cells (PBMCs), obtained before the second cycle of nivolumab. This chain uses TRBV5-1 with TRBJ2-3; TRBD2 matches 8 bases. The CDR3 region has the DNA TGCGCCAGCAGCTTGGTAGGCACTAGCGGAGGGGGACCAGATACGCAGTATTTT. Amino acids: CASSLVGTSGGGPDTQYF.